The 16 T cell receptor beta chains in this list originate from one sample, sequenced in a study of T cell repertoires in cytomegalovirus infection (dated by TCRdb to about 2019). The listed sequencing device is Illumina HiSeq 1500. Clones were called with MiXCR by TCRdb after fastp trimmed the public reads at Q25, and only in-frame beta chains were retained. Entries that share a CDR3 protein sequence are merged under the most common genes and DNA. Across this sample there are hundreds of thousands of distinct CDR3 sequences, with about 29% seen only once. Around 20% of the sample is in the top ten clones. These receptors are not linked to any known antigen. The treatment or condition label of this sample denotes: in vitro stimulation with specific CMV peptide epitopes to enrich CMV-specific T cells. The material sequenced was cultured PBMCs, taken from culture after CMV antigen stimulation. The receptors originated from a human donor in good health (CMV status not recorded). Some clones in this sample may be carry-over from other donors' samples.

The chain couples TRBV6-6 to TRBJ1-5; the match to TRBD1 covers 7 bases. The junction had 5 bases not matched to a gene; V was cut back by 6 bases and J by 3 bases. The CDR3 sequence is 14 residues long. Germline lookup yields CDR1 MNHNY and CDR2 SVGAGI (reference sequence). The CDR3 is CASRQGMDNQPQHF. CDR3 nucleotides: TGTGCCAGCAGACAGGGGATGGACAATCAGCCCCAGCATTTT.

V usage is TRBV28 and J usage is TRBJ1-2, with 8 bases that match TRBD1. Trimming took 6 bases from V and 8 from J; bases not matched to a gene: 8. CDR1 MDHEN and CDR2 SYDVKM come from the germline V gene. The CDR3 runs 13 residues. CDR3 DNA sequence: TGTGCCAGCAGGATGGACAGGGTATTAGGCTACACCTTC. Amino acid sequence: CASRMDRVLGYTF.

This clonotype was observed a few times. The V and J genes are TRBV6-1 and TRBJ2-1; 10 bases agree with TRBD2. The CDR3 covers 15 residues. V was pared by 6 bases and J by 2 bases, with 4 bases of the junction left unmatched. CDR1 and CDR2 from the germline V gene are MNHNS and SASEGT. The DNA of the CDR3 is TGTGCCAGCAGACAAAGCGGGGGGGCCTACAATGAGCAGTTCTTC. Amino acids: CASRQSGGAYNEQFF.

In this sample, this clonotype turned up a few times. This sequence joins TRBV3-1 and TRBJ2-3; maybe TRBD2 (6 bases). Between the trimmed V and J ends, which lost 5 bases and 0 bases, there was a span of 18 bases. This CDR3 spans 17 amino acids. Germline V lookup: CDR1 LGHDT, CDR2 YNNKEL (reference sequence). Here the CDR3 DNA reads TGTGCCAGCAGCTCCCTCGGGACTGGTTCTAGCACAGATACGCAGTATTTT. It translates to CASSSLGTGSSTDTQYF.

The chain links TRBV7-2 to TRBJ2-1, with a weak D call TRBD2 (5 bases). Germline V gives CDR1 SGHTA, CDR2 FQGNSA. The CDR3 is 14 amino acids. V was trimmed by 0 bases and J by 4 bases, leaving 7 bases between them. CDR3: CASSLAPGYNEQFF. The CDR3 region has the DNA TGTGCCAGCAGCTTAGCGCCGGGGTACAATGAGCAGTTCTTC.

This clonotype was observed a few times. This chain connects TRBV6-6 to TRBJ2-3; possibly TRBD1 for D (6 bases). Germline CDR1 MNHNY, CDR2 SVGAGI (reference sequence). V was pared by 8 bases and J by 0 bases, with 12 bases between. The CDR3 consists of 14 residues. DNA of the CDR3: TGTGCCAGCCCAGAGAGGGGGAGCACAGATACGCAGTATTTT. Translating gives CASPERGSTDTQYF.

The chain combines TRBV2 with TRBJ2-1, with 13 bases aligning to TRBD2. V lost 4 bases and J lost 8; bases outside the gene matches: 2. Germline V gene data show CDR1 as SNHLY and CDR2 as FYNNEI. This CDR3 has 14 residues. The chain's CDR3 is CASSALAGGHEQFF. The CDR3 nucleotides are TGTGCCAGCAGTGCACTAGCGGGGGGGCATGAGCAGTTCTTC.

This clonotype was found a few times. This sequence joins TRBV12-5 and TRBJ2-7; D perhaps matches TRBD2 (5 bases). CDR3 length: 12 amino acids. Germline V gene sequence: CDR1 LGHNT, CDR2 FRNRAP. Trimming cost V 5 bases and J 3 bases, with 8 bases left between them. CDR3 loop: CASGTGLYEQYF. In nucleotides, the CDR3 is TGTGCTAGTGGTACCGGACTCTACGAGCAGTACTTC.

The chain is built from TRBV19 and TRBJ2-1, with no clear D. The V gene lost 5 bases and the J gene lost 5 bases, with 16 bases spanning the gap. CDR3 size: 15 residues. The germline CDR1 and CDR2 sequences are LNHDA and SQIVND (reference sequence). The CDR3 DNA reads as TGTGCCAGTAGTCTACCCACTGTAAAGAACAATGAGCAGTTCTTC. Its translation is CASSLPTVKNNEQFF. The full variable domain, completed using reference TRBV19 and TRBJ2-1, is DGGITQSPKYLFRKEGQNVTLSCEQNLNHDAMYWYRQDPGQGLRLIYYSQIVNDFQKGDIAEGYSVSREKKESFPLTVTSAQKNPTAFYLCASSLPTVKNNEQFFGPGTRLTVL.

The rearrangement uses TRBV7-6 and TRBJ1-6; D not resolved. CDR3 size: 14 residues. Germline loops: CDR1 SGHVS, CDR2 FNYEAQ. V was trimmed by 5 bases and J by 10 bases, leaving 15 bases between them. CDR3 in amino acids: CASSTRELGSPLHF. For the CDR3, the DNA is TGTGCCAGCAGCACCCGGGAGCTAGGGTCACCCCTCCACTTT. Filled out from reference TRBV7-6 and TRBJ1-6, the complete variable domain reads GAGVSQSPRYKVTKRGQDVALRCDPISGHVSLYWYRQALGQGPEFLTYFNYEAQQDKSGLPNDRFSAERPEGSISTLTIQRTEQRDSAMYRCASSTRELGSPLHFGNGTRLTVT.

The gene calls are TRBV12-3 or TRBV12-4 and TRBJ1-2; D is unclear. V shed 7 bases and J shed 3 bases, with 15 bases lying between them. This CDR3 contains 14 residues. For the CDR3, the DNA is TGTGCCAGCACATCGCGGGCCGCACACTATGGCTACACCTTC. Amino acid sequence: CASTSRAAHYGYTF.

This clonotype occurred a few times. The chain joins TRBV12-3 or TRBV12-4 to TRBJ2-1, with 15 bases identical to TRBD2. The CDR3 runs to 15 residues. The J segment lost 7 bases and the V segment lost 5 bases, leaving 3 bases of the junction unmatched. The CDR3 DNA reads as TGTGCCAGCAGTGGACTAGCGGGGGGGCTTAATGAGCAGTTCTTC. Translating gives CASSGLAGGLNEQFF.

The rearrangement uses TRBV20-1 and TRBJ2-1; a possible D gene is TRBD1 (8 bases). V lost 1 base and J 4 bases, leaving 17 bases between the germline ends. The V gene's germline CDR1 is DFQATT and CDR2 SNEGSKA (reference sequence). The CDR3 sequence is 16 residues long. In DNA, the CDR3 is TGCAGTGCTAGAGCGGGAGGACAGGGTTCGTACAATGAGCAGTTCTTC. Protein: CSARAGGQGSYNEQFF.

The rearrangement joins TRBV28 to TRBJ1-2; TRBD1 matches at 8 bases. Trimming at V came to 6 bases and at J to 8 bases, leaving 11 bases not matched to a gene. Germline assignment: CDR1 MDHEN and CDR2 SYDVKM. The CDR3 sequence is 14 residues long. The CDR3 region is CASSYTDRAGGYTF. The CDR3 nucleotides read TGTGCCAGCAGCTATACGGACAGGGCTGGGGGCTACACCTTC.

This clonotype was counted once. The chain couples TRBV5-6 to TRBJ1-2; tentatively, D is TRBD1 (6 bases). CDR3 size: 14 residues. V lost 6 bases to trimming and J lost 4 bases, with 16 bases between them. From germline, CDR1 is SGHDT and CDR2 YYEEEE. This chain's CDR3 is CASTLGGLSYGYTF. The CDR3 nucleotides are TGTGCCAGCACCCTCGGGGGGCTGAGCTATGGCTACACCTTC.

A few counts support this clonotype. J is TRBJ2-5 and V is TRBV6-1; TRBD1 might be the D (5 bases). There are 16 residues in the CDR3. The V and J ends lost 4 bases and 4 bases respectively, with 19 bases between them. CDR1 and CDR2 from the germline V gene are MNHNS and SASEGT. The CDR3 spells CASSASSQGRAETQYF. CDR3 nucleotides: TGTGCCAGCAGTGCGAGCTCCCAGGGAAGGGCAGAGACCCAGTACTTC.